One sample yielded the 10 T cell receptor beta chains listed below, sequenced in a study of blood T cell repertoires in COVID-19. The data were produced by immunoSEQ multiplex PCR, yet TCRdb's version contains in-frame clones alone and is incomplete. The sample comprises 40,000 to 60,000 clones, 70% to 90% of which are singletons, and around 5% rests with the top ten. The sequencing input was peripheral blood. Every receptor here comes from a man in his forties with active COVID-19.

V is TRBV19 and J is TRBJ2-6; D gene uncertain. This CDR3 is 15 amino acids long. V dropped 5 bases and J dropped 0 bases, with 8 bases sitting between them. The germline CDR1 and CDR2 sequences are LNHDA and SQIVND (reference sequence). The CDR3 sequence: CASSLAPSGANVLTF. The CDR3, as DNA: TGTGCCAGTAGTTTGGCCCCCTCTGGGGCCAACGTCCTGACTTTC.

The chain couples TRBV3-1 (or the pseudogene TRBV3-2) to TRBJ2-3; 15 bases match TRBD2. This CDR3 spans 21 amino acids. Germline-derived CDR1 and CDR2 are LGHDT and YNNKEL (reference sequence). Trimming took 0 bases from V and 6 from J; bases not matched to a gene: 16. The CDR3 protein is CASSQDPLGLAGGGGEDTQYF. The CDR3 DNA follows: TGTGCCAGCAGCCAAGATCCTTTGGGACTAGCGGGAGGAGGGGGGGAGGATACGCAGTATTTT.

This chain uses TRBV9 with TRBJ1-2; possible D gene TRBD1, 5 bases. The ends were cut back, 0 bases at V and 13 bases at J, with 13 bases in the middle. CDR1 is SGDLS and CDR2 is YYNGEE in the germline V gene. The CDR3 totals 12 residues. The DNA of the CDR3 is TGTGCCAGCAGCGTAGATCCGGGGGTGTTCACCTTC. It yields the protein CASSVDPGVFTF.

The CDR3 region is CASSLGTATEAFF. CDR3 in DNA: TGTGCCAGCAGCTTAGGGACAGCCACTGAAGCTTTCTTT. V and J are TRBV7-9 and TRBJ1-1; tentatively, D is TRBD1 (6 bases). Germline V lookup: CDR1 SEHNR, CDR2 FQNEAQ (reference sequence). The CDR3 length is 13 residues. With 1 base removed from V and 4 bases from J, the gap between germline ends came to 7 bases.

The chain carries TRBV4-2 and TRBJ1-4; 10 bases map to TRBD1. The CDR3 totals 15 residues. Unmatched junction bases numbered 2, after V lost 2 bases and J lost 5 bases. Germline loops: CDR1 LGHNA, CDR2 YNFKEQ. CDR3 nucleotides: TGTGCCAGCAGCCAACCGGGACAGGGGAATGAAAAACTGTTTTTT. Protein: CASSQPGQGNEKLFF.

The rearrangement links TRBV5-1 to TRBJ2-1; 9 nucleotides match TRBD2. Germline trimming cut 7 bases from V and 3 bases from J; bases unmatched to any gene: 17. There are 18 residues in the CDR3. Germline CDR1 and CDR2: SGHRS and YFSETQ. The CDR3 is CASWPAGGSLSRYNEQFF. The CDR3 coding sequence is TGCGCCAGCTGGCCAGCGGGAGGTTCTCTGTCCCGCTACAATGAGCAGTTCTTC.

The chain carries TRBV19 and TRBJ2-1; D gene unclear. Trimming took off 1 base at V and 3 bases at J, with 10 bases between the two ends. CDR3 length: 15 amino acids. The V gene's germline CDR1 is LNHDA and CDR2 SQIVND (reference sequence). CDR3 residues: CASSIAPQNYNEQFF. For the CDR3, the DNA is TGTGCCAGTAGTATAGCACCACAAAACTACAATGAGCAGTTCTTC.

This clone occurred a few times. This rearrangement joins TRBV5-1 to TRBJ2-7; 10 bases are a match to TRBD2. Trimming took 4 bases from V and 2 from J; bases not matched to a gene: 9. The CDR3 loop spans 16 amino acids. Germline CDR1 reads SGHRS; CDR2 reads YFSETQ. This chain's CDR3 is CASSPLAGGAPYEQYF. CDR3 coding DNA: TGCGCCAGCAGCCCTTTAGCGGGAGGCGCCCCCTACGAGCAGTACTTC.

J is TRBJ2-7 and V is TRBV7-9; TRBD1 might be the D (6 bases). The CDR3 is made up of 15 amino acids. Germline lookup yields CDR1 SEHNR and CDR2 FQNEAQ (reference sequence). V lost 0 bases, J lost 3 bases, and 12 bases lay in between. The CDR3 DNA sequence: TGTGCCAGCAGCTTAGCACAGGGAATCTTCTACGAGCAGTACTTC. Amino acids: CASSLAQGIFYEQYF.

The gene calls are TRBV5-1 and TRBJ2-5; TRBD1 agrees at 7 bases. Germline lookup yields CDR1 SGHRS and CDR2 YFSETQ. V lost 3 bases and J lost 2; bases outside the gene matches: 10. CDR3 length: 16 residues. CDR3 amino acids: CASSYATGQAQETQYF. CDR3 DNA sequence: TGCGCCAGCAGCTATGCGACCGGACAGGCGCAAGAGACCCAGTACTTC.